The 21 T cell receptor beta chains presented below share a single source sample, sequenced in a study of vaccination and CD4 T cells after COVID-19. Time point given: late sampling 161 to 241 days after vaccination in a few convalescent patients. Treatment defined: roughly 11-day PBMC culture with coronavirus spike peptide pools or control peptides (ViraFEST assay). What these receptors recognize is not known. Cultured CD4+ T-cell DNA underwent Oncomine TCR Beta short-read sequencing. TCRdb ran MiXCR on the PCR reads and lists one entry per CDR3 protein. The table includes tens of thousands of distinct CDR3 sequences, 46% detected once. The specimen comprised CD4+ T cells from blood, cultured in vitro, sampled about 7 months after SARS-CoV-2 vaccination. Receptors originate from a human donor who had recovered from COVID-19.

This clonotype was found once. This chain uses TRBV20-1 with TRBJ2-2; D is unclear. The CDR3 covers 15 residues. V was trimmed by 1 base and J by 5 bases, leaving 14 bases between them. Per germline, CDR1 DFQATT and CDR2 SNEGSKA (reference sequence). The CDR3 DNA sequence: TGCAGTGCTAGAGCGGTCGGGTCGAGTACCGGGGAGCTGTTTTTT. It codes for CSARAVGSSTGELFF.

The chain recombines TRBV6-1 with TRBJ1-2, with 12 bases identical to TRBD1. The germline CDR1 and CDR2 sequences are MNHNS and SASEGT. This CDR3 region has 17 residues. Trimming cost V 6 bases and J 0 bases; bases outside gene matches: 8. CDR3 DNA: TGTGCCAGCAGCATAGGGACAGGGGGCAGAACTAACTATGGCTACACCTTC. Amino acid sequence: CASSIGTGGRTNYGYTF.

In its sample, this clonotype was seen a few times. This chain connects TRBV5-4 to TRBJ1-2; 7 bases are shared with TRBD1. This CDR3 contains 13 residues. Germline CDR1 is SGHNT and CDR2 is YYREEE (reference sequence). The V and J ends lost 4 bases and 5 bases, in that order; junction bases with no gene match: 5. CDR3 DNA: TGTGCCAGCAGCCCCGACAGGGTTTATGGCTACACCTTC. Protein product: CASSPDRVYGYTF.

The rearrangement joins TRBV6-2 or TRBV6-3 to TRBJ1-5, with a possible D match to TRBD1 (5 bases). Germline lookup yields CDR1 MNHEY and CDR2 SVGEGT. V gave up 7 bases and J gave up 5 bases, with 15 bases separating them. This CDR3 contains 14 residues. As DNA, the CDR3 is TGTGCCAGCACCAATGGGGGAGCGCATCAGCCCCAGCATTTT. Protein sequence: CASTNGGAHQPQHF.

The rearrangement joins TRBV20-1 to TRBJ2-7; 8 nucleotides match TRBD1. V shed 1 base, J shed 6 bases, and the junction held 8 bases outside the gene matches. Per germline, CDR1 DFQATT and CDR2 SNEGSKA (reference sequence). The CDR3 is 14 amino acids. In nucleotides, the CDR3 is TGCAGTGCTAGAGTCAGGACAGGGAGCTCCGAGCAGTACTTC. Translation: CSARVRTGSSEQYF.

This chain connects TRBV18 to TRBJ2-1; D not certain. Trimming shortened V by 0 bases and J by 0 bases, and 12 bases separated the two germline ends. The CDR3 spans 17 residues. Germline loops: CDR1 KGHSH, CDR2 LQKENI. The CDR3 coding sequence is TGTGCCAGCTCACCACCGGGTACCCACGGCTCCTACAATGAGCAGTTCTTC. This sequence encodes CASSPPGTHGSYNEQFF.

This clonotype has more than one count but fewer than ten. The gene calls are TRBV20-1 and TRBJ1-5; possibly TRBD1 for D (5 bases). Trimming took 2 bases from V and 4 from J, leaving 18 bases between them. CDR1 DFQATT and CDR2 SNEGSKA come from the germline V gene (reference sequence). This CDR3 has 16 amino acids. The CDR3 spells CSARSPEAGKNQPQHF. The CDR3 bases are TGCAGTGCTAGATCCCCGGAGGCAGGGAAAAATCAGCCCCAGCATTTT.

This sequence joins TRBV6-1 and TRBJ1-1; maybe TRBD1 (6 bases). Germline V gene data show CDR1 as MNHNS and CDR2 as SASEGT. The CDR3 is made up of 13 amino acids. Trimming took off 5 bases at V and 11 bases at J, with 18 bases between the two ends. The DNA of the CDR3 is TGTGCCAGCAGTCCACAGGGTGGGCGTCTGGCTTTCTTT. Protein: CASSPQGGRLAFF.

This clonotype was observed a handful of times. The chain couples TRBV24-1 to TRBJ2-7; 8 nucleotides match TRBD1. The CDR3 totals 11 residues. Germline lookup yields CDR1 KGHDR and CDR2 SFDVKD. The V gene end was trimmed by 9 bases and the J gene end by 9 bases; junction bases not matched to a gene: 6. CDR3: CATPQGARQYF. In DNA, the CDR3 is TGTGCCACCCCCCAGGGGGCGAGGCAGTACTTC.

The chain couples TRBV7-9 to TRBJ2-7; D remains unclear. The CDR3 has 15 amino acids. The V gene's germline CDR1 is SEHNR and CDR2 FQNEAQ (reference sequence). Trimming shortened V by 1 base and J by 0 bases, and 10 bases separated the two germline ends. This CDR3 reads CASSLDASRSYEQYF. Written as DNA, the CDR3 is TGTGCCAGCAGCTTAGATGCTTCCCGCTCCTACGAGCAGTACTTC.

This clonotype showed up many times. The J gene is TRBJ1-6, the V gene TRBV27, with D unresolved. Per the germline V gene, CDR1 is MNHEY and CDR2 is SMNVEV (reference sequence). The germline V and J ends were trimmed by 3 bases and 4 bases, with 4 bases remaining between them. CDR3 size: 13 residues. CDR3 residues: CASSFGYNSPLHF. The DNA of the CDR3 is TGTGCCAGCAGTTTTGGGTATAATTCACCCCTCCACTTT.

The chain combines TRBV4-3 with TRBJ2-5, with 13 bases fitting TRBD2. Losses at the gene ends were 3 bases for V and 1 base for J; bases not matched to a gene: 5. There are 17 residues in the CDR3. The germline gives CDR1 LGHNA, CDR2 YSLEER. Here the CDR3 reads CASSHGLAGEGQETQYF. The CDR3 region has the DNA TGCGCCAGCAGCCACGGACTAGCGGGAGAGGGCCAAGAGACCCAGTACTTC.

V is TRBV11-2 and J is TRBJ2-5, with 7 bases aligning to TRBD2. The CDR3 runs 13 residues. The J segment lost 5 bases and the V segment lost 1 base, leaving 1 base of the junction unmatched. Germline CDR1 is SGHAT and CDR2 is FQNNGV. In nucleotides, the CDR3 is TGTGCCAGCAGCTTAGTTAGCGGGGAGACCCAGTACTTC. It is translated as CASSLVSGETQYF.

The V gene is TRBV20-1, the J gene TRBJ1-2; no reliable D call. CDR3 size: 12 residues. Trimming took off 3 bases at V and 0 bases at J, with 5 bases between the two ends. Germline loops: CDR1 DFQATT, CDR2 SNEGSKA (reference sequence). The CDR3 spells CSASQTNYGYTF. The CDR3, as DNA: TGCAGTGCTAGTCAGACTAACTATGGCTACACCTTC.

The DNA of the CDR3 is TGCAGTGCACCATCGGCTGGGCTAGTTGGTGGGGAGACCCAGTACTTC. Translated: CSAPSAGLVGGETQYF. The chain recombines TRBV20-1 with TRBJ2-5; D unresolved. Trimming left V 6 bases short and J 5 bases short, with 25 bases between. The CDR3 runs 16 residues. Per the germline V gene, CDR1 is DFQATT and CDR2 is SNEGSKA (reference sequence).

This clonotype was found a few times. The chain employs TRBV7-9 and TRBJ1-2; 9 positions match TRBD1. CDR1 is SEHNR and CDR2 is FQNEAQ in the germline V gene (reference sequence). After removal of 5 bases from V and 5 bases from J, the junction contained 9 bases not matched to a gene. The CDR3 runs 15 residues. CDR3: CASSPPTGGRYGYTF. The CDR3 region has the DNA TGTGCCAGCAGCCCACCGACAGGGGGTCGGTATGGCTACACCTTC.

This chain's CDR3 is CASSLLPSGYEQYF. Written as DNA, the CDR3 is TGTGCCAGCAGTTTACTCCCTAGCGGCTACGAGCAGTACTTC. The J gene is TRBJ2-7, the V gene TRBV28; 7 nucleotides agree with TRBD2. Germline trimming cut 2 bases from V and 3 bases from J; bases unmatched to any gene: 4. CDR1 MDHEN and CDR2 SYDVKM come from the germline V gene. The CDR3 length is 14 residues.

This clonotype was detected only a few times. The V gene is TRBV4-3, the J gene TRBJ1-6; unclear D gene. The CDR3 length is 16 residues. CDR1 LGHNA and CDR2 YSLEER come from the germline V gene. V lost 0 bases to trimming and J lost 5 bases, with 11 bases between them. The CDR3: CASSQDPPPNNSPLHF. CDR3 coding DNA: TGCGCCAGCAGCCAAGATCCCCCGCCGAATAATTCACCCCTCCACTTT.

This clonotype was picked up a small number of times. The V call is TRBV7-2, the J call TRBJ2-5, with TRBD1 matching 8 bases. The CDR3 runs 14 residues. Looked up from germline, CDR1 is SGHTA and CDR2 is FQGNSA. V gave up 5 bases and J gave up 5 bases; unmatched junction bases: 7. In nucleotides, the CDR3 is TGTGCCAGCAGCCAACAGACAGGGGTGGAGACCCAGTACTTC. It specifies CASSQQTGVETQYF.

The chain links TRBV12-3 or TRBV12-4 to TRBJ2-7; D may be TRBD1 (5 bases). There are 15 residues in the CDR3. Between the trimmed V and J ends, which lost 7 bases and 0 bases, there was a span of 16 bases. CDR3 bases: TGTGCCAGCACCCCGGACCAAAGGGGCTCCTACGAGCAGTACTTC. It specifies CASTPDQRGSYEQYF.

This rearrangement joins TRBV6-1 to TRBJ1-5; 8 bases map to TRBD1. With 5 bases clipped from V and 11 bases from J, the junction kept 11 bases outside the gene matches. CDR1 MNHNS and CDR2 SASEGT come from the germline V gene. The CDR3 extends over 14 amino acids. The CDR3 DNA sequence: TGTGCCAGCAGTAAGACAGGGGCGCTGGGGGCCCAGCATTTT. Translation gives CASSKTGALGAQHF.